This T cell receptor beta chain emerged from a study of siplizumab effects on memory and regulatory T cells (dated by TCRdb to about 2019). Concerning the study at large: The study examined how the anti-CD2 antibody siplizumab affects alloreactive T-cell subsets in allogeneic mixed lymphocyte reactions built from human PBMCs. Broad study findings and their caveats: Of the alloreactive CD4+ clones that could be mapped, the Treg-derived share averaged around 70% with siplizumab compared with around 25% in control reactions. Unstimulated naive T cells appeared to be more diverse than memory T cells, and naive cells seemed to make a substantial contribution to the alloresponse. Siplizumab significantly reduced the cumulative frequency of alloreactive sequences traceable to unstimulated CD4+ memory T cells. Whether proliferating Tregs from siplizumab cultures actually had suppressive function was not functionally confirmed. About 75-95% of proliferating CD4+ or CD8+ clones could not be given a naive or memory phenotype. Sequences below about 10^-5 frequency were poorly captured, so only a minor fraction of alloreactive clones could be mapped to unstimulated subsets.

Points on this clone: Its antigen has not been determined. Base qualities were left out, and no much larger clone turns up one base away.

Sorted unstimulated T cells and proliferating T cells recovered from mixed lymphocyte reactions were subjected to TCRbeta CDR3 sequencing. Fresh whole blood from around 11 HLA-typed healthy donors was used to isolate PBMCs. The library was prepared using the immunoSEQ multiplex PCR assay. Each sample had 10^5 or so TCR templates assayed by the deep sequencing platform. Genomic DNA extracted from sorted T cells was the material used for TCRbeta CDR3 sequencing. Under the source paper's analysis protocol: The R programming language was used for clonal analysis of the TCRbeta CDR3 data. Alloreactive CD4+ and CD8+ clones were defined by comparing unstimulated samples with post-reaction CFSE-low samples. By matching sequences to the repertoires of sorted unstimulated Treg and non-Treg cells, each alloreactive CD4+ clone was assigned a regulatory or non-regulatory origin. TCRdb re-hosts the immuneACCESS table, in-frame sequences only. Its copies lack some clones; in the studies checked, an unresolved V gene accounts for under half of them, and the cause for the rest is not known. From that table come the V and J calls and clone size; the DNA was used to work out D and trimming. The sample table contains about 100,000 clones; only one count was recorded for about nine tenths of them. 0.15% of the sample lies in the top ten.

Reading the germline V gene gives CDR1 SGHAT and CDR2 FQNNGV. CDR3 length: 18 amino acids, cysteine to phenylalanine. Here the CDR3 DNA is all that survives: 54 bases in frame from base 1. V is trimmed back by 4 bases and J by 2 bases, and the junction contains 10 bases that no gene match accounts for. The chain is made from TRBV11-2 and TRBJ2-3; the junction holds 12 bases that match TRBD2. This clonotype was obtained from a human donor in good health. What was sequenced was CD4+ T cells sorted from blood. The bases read TGTGCCAGCAGCTCGAACGGGACTAGCGGGTTCCACACAGATACGCAGTATTTT. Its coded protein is CASSSNGTSGFHTDTQYF. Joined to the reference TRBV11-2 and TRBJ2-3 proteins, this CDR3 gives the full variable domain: EAGVAQSPRYKIIEKRQSVAFWCNPISGHATLYWYQQILGQGPKLLIQFQNNGVVDDSQLPKDRFSAERLKGVDSTLKIQPAKLEDSAVYLCASSSNGTSGFHTDTQYFGPGTRLTVL.